These T cell receptor beta chains were read from a single sample in a study of blood T cell repertoires in COVID-19. TCRdb's table, derived via immunoSEQ multiplex PCR, lists solely in-frame clones and lacks some. Counted here are 150,000 to 200,000 clones, approximately 82% occurring once; the ten biggest clones make up approximately 15%. Sequencing was carried out using PBMCs or T cells enriched from blood (not recorded which). Receptor source: a woman in her 50s who had recovered from COVID-19. Both conserved end residues are part of each CDR3. Fields, in order: V gene, D gene, clone size, J gene, CDR3 DNA, CDR3 protein. D genes are given only for firm matches. The size entry is marked missing in some rows and otherwise reads once, few, many or a size class.

TRBV4-2	NA	NA	TRBJ1-1	TGTGCCAGCAGCCAAGATGTCCAGGGTGGCACTGAAGCTTTCTTT	CASSQDVQGGTEAFF
TRBV18	TRBD1	NA	TRBJ2-3	TGTGCCAGCTCAACGGACAGGGGGTTGGTTGGCACAGATACGCAGTATTTT	CASSTDRGLVGTDTQYF
TRBV5-5	NA	NA	TRBJ2-5	TGTGCCAGCAGCTTACAGGGCCGAGAGACCCAGTACTTC	CASSLQGRETQYF
TRBV28	TRBD1	NA	TRBJ1-2	TGTGCCAGCAGTTCGGGACAGACTTTAAACTATGGCTACACCTTC	CASSSGQTLNYGYTF
TRBV6-5	TRBD1	NA	TRBJ2-5	TGTGCCAGCAGATACCGGGACAGGGATTCCGGGGAGACCCAGTACTTC	CASRYRDRDSGETQYF
TRBV5-4	TRBD2	NA	TRBJ2-1	TGTGCCAGCAGCTTGGAAGTAGCGGGGGACAATGAGCAGTTCTTC	CASSLEVAGDNEQFF
TRBV6-5	TRBD1	NA	TRBJ2-5	TGTGCCAGCAGCGACGACAGGGCGGAGACCCAGTACTTC	CASSDDRAETQYF
TRBV19	TRBD1	NA	TRBJ2-3	TGTGCCAGTAGTCTACTCACAGGGGTCGCAGATACGCAGTATTTT	CASSLLTGVADTQYF
TRBV19	NA	NA	TRBJ1-3	TGTGCCAGTAGATTGACTGCACGAGGTCCTGGAAACACCATATATTTT	CASRLTARGPGNTIYF
TRBV7-8	NA	NA	TRBJ1-4	TGTGCCAGCAGCTCCCTTCTGGGAGGTAATGAAAAACTGTTTTTT	CASSSLLGGNEKLFF
TRBV28	TRBD1	NA	TRBJ1-2	TGTGCCAGCAGTGGCCAGGGGGACGGCTACACCTTC	CASSGQGDGYTF
TRBV30	TRBD1	NA	TRBJ1-5	TGTGCCTGGAGTAGGGGACAGCAATTATATAGCAATCAGCCCCAGCATTTT	CAWSRGQQLYSNQPQHF
TRBV7-2	NA	once	TRBJ2-7	TGTGCCAGCAGCTTAGAGATCGGGGGTTACTACGAGCAGTACTTC	CASSLEIGGYYEQYF
TRBV5-4	NA	NA	TRBJ1-6	TGTGCCAGCAGCCCAGGGGCTGGCAATTCACCCCTCCACTTT	CASSPGAGNSPLHF
TRBV4-3	TRBD1	NA	TRBJ2-4	TGCGCCAGCAGCCTCGGACAGGGGGGGACCAAAAACATTCAGTACTTC	CASSLGQGGTKNIQYF
TRBV5-8	NA	few	TRBJ2-3	TGTGCCAGCAGGTACACAGATACGCAGTATTTT	CASRYTDTQYF
TRBV5-5	NA	NA	TRBJ2-7	TGTGCCAGCACTCGCGGCAGGGATCTGTACGAGCAGTACTTC	CASTRGRDLYEQYF
TRBV28	TRBD1	once	TRBJ1-1	TGTGCCAGCACCCTTCCCGGGACAGGGGGGACCGCTGAAGCTTTCTTT	CASTLPGTGGTAEAFF
TRBV6-5	NA	many	TRBJ2-7	TGTGCCAGCAGTCAGGGGAGGGGCGAGCAGTACTTC	CASSQGRGEQYF
TRBV24-1	NA	NA	TRBJ2-3	TGTGCCACCAGTGACCCCGGGGCTAGCGGCACAGATACGCAGTATTTT	CATSDPGASGTDTQYF
TRBV7-3	TRBD2	NA	TRBJ2-1	TGTGCCAGCAGCCCGTCACTAGCGGGAGTTTTGGATGAGCAGTTCTTC	CASSPSLAGVLDEQFF
TRBV5-1	NA	NA	TRBJ1-4	TGCGCCAGCAGCTTGGCCCAGGGTAATGAAAAACTGTTTTTT	CASSLAQGNEKLFF
TRBV24-1	NA	once	TRBJ2-3	TGTGCCGTCACGGTGCCTAGCACAGATACGCAGTATTTT	CAVTVPSTDTQYF
TRBV2	TRBD2	NA	TRBJ2-3	TGTGCCAGCGCCCGGACTAGCCGCACAGATACGCAGTATTTT	CASARTSRTDTQYF
TRBV5-5	TRBD2	NA	TRBJ2-1	TGTGCCAGCAGCTGGAGACTAGCGGGCTCCTACAATGAGCAGTTCTTC	CASSWRLAGSYNEQFF
TRBV3-1/TRBV3-2	TRBD1	once	TRBJ2-7	TGTGCCAGCAGCCAAAAGGACAGGGCCTACGAGCAGTACTTC	CASSQKDRAYEQYF
TRBV5-1	TRBD1	NA	TRBJ1-1	TGCGCCAGCAGCTTGGTGGGGACAGAGACTGAAGCTTTCTTT	CASSLVGTETEAFF
TRBV7-2	TRBD1	NA	TRBJ2-7	TGTGCCAGCAGCAGGGACAGGGGGTACGAGCAGTACTTC	CASSRDRGYEQYF
TRBV19	TRBD2	NA	TRBJ2-2	TGTGCCAGTAGCATCGGGGGGTCCGGGGAGCTGTTTTTT	CASSIGGSGELFF
TRBV6-1	NA	once	TRBJ2-7	TGTGCCAGCAGTGAGGGACACGGTGCCTACGAGCAGTACTTC	CASSEGHGAYEQYF